The next 13 T cell receptor beta chains were all read from a single sample in a study of CD4 T cell repertoires in COVID-19. Generated by immunoSEQ multiplex PCR, the TCRdb table keeps only in-frame clones and is missing some. The sample carries about 75,000 clones, roughly four fifths recorded once. Material: CD4+ T cells from peripheral blood, obtained after recovery from COVID-19. Source of these receptors: a human donor who had COVID-19.

The rearrangement links TRBV9 to TRBJ2-1; D unresolved. Trimming pared 0 bases from V and 5 bases from J, leaving 6 bases between. The CDR3 totals 13 residues. Per the germline V gene, CDR1 is SGDLS and CDR2 is YYNGEE. Written as DNA, the CDR3 is TGTGCCAGCAGCGTAGTACCCGACAATGAGCAGTTCTTC. This translates into CASSVVPDNEQFF.

This clone was counted between two and nine times. The chain joins TRBV10-2 to TRBJ2-2; 7 nucleotides agree with TRBD2. CDR1 is WSHSY, CDR2 SAAADI, per germline. This CDR3 contains 15 residues. The V segment lost 5 bases and the J segment 2 bases; nucleotides outside the gene matches: 5. CDR3 sequence reads: CASSPGLTNTGELFF. The DNA for the CDR3 is TGCGCCAGCAGTCCGGGACTAACCAACACCGGGGAGCTGTTTTTT.

The chain combines TRBV18 with TRBJ2-7; 9 positions match TRBD1. Germline V gives CDR1 KGHSH, CDR2 LQKENI. CDR3 length equals 13 residues. V lost 4 bases, J lost 5 bases, and 3 bases stayed unmatched. The CDR3: CASSHRGPDEQYF. The CDR3 DNA follows: TGTGCCAGCTCACACAGGGGGCCAGACGAGCAGTACTTC.

About this clone itself: One end of the junction is discordant with germline, which a read error may explain. The chain couples TRBV6-1 to TRBJ1-2; D not resolved. The CDR3 is 14 amino acids. CDR1 MNHNS and CDR2 SASEGT come from the germline V gene. DNA of the CDR3: TGTGCCAGCAGTAAAGCCGGCTTGGAAGGTGGCTACACCTTC. Its translation is CASSKAGLEGGYTF.

The chain combines TRBV12-3 or TRBV12-4 with TRBJ2-2, with D perhaps matching TRBD1 (5 bases). V lost 1 base to trimming and J lost 6 bases, with 6 bases between them. CDR3 length: 13 residues. The CDR3 loop reads CASSLGGSGELFF. The CDR3 coding sequence is TGTGCCAGCAGTTTAGGGGGCTCCGGGGAGCTGTTTTTT.

The chain couples TRBV19 to TRBJ2-3, with TRBD1 identical over 9 bases. V dropped 4 bases and J dropped 2; count of bases not matched to a gene: 7. This CDR3 region has 16 residues. Germline V lookup: CDR1 LNHDA, CDR2 SQIVND (reference sequence). The CDR3 protein is CASSTTGGASTDTQYF. The CDR3 nucleotides read TGTGCCAGTAGTACGACAGGGGGAGCCTCCACAGATACGCAGTATTTT.

This sequence joins TRBV19 and TRBJ2-5; D perhaps matches TRBD1 (7 bases). CDR1 and CDR2 (germline): LNHDA, SQIVND (reference sequence). Trimming pared 5 bases from V and 5 bases from J, leaving 18 bases between. The CDR3 sequence is 15 residues long. CDR3 residues: CASSSGGSVVETQYF. CDR3 sequence (DNA): TGTGCCAGTAGTTCAGGGGGGAGCGTGGTTGAGACCCAGTACTTC.

The chain links TRBV5-1 to TRBJ2-3, with 12 bases matching TRBD2. The CDR3 totals 16 residues. Unmatched junction bases numbered 7, after V lost 2 bases and J lost 6 bases. CDR1 and CDR2 from the germline V gene are SGHRS and YFSETQ. Here the CDR3 reads CASSFTSGGLRDTQYF. CDR3 in DNA: TGCGCCAGCAGCTTTACTAGCGGGGGGCTTCGGGATACGCAGTATTTT.

The chain couples TRBV5-1 to TRBJ2-2, with D maybe TRBD2 (6 bases). V was clipped by 3 bases and J by 5 bases, with 17 bases between them. The CDR3 has 16 residues. CDR1 and CDR2 (germline): SGHRS, YFSETQ. The CDR3 DNA is TGCGCCAGCAGCTGGGGGGTAGCGGCTGGAACCGGGGAGCTGTTTTTT. Protein: CASSWGVAAGTGELFF.

The chain is built from TRBV6-5 and TRBJ1-3, with D hard to call. Germline CDR1 MNHEY, CDR2 SVGAGI. CDR3 length equals 15 residues. The V and J ends lost 7 bases and 0 bases respectively, with 13 bases between them. CDR3 in amino acids: CASKGQMFSGNTIYF. CDR3 sequence (DNA): TGTGCCAGCAAAGGGCAAATGTTCTCTGGAAACACCATATATTTT.

The V call is TRBV7-3, the J call TRBJ2-1, with a possible D match to TRBD2 (7 bases). This CDR3 spans 14 amino acids. Per germline, CDR1 SGHTA and CDR2 FQGTGA. Trimming stripped 0 bases from V and 5 bases from J, with 8 bases between. CDR3 protein: CASSLTRGHNEQFF. The CDR3 DNA follows: TGTGCCAGCAGCTTAACGCGGGGGCACAATGAGCAGTTCTTC.

This clone occurred a few times. The chain combines TRBV21-1 with TRBJ2-7. TRBV21-1 corresponds to a pseudogene. There are 14 residues in the CDR3. The CDR3 region has the DNA TGTGCCAGCAGCAATGAAAGTAGGTCCTACGAGCAGTACTTC. This encodes CASSNESRSYEQYF.

This chain connects TRBV3-1 (or the pseudogene TRBV3-2) to TRBJ2-1; unclear D gene. This CDR3 has 18 amino acids. The V gene's germline CDR1 is LGHDT and CDR2 YNNKEL (reference sequence). V was shortened by 1 base and J by 7 bases, with 23 bases between the two germline ends. The CDR3 nucleotides are TGTGCCAGCAGCCAAGTTCGATTAGCCCCTATTTCAGTTAATGAGCAGTTCTTC. Its translation is CASSQVRLAPISVNEQFF.